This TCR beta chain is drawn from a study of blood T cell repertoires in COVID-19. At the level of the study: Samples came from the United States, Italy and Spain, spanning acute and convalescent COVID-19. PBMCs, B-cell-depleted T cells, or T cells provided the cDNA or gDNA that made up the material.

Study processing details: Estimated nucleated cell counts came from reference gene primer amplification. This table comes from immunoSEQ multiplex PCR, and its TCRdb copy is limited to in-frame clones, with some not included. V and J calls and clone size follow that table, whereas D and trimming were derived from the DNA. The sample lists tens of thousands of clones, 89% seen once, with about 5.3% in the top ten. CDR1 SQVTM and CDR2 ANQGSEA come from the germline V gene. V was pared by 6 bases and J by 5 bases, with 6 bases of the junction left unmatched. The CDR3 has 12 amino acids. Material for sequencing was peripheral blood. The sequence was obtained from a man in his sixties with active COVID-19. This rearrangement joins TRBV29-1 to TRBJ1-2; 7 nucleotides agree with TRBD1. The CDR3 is CSVAETGYGYTF. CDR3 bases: TGCAGCGTAGCCGAGACAGGGTATGGCTACACCTTC.